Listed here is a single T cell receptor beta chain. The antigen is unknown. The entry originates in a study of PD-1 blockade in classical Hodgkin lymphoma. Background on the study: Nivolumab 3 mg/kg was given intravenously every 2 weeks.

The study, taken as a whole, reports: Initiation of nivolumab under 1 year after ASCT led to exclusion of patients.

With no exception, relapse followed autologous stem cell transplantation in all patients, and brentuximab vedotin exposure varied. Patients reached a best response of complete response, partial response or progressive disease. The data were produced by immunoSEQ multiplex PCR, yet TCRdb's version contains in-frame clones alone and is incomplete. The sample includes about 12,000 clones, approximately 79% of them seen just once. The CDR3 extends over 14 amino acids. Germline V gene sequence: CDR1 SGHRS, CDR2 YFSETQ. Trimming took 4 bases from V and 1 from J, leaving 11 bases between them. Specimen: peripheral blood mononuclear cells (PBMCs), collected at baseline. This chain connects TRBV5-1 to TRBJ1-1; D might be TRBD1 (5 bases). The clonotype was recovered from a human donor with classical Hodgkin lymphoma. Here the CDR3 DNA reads TGCGCCAGCAGCGGAATCGACAGGAACACTGAAGCTTTCTTT. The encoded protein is CASSGIDRNTEAFF.